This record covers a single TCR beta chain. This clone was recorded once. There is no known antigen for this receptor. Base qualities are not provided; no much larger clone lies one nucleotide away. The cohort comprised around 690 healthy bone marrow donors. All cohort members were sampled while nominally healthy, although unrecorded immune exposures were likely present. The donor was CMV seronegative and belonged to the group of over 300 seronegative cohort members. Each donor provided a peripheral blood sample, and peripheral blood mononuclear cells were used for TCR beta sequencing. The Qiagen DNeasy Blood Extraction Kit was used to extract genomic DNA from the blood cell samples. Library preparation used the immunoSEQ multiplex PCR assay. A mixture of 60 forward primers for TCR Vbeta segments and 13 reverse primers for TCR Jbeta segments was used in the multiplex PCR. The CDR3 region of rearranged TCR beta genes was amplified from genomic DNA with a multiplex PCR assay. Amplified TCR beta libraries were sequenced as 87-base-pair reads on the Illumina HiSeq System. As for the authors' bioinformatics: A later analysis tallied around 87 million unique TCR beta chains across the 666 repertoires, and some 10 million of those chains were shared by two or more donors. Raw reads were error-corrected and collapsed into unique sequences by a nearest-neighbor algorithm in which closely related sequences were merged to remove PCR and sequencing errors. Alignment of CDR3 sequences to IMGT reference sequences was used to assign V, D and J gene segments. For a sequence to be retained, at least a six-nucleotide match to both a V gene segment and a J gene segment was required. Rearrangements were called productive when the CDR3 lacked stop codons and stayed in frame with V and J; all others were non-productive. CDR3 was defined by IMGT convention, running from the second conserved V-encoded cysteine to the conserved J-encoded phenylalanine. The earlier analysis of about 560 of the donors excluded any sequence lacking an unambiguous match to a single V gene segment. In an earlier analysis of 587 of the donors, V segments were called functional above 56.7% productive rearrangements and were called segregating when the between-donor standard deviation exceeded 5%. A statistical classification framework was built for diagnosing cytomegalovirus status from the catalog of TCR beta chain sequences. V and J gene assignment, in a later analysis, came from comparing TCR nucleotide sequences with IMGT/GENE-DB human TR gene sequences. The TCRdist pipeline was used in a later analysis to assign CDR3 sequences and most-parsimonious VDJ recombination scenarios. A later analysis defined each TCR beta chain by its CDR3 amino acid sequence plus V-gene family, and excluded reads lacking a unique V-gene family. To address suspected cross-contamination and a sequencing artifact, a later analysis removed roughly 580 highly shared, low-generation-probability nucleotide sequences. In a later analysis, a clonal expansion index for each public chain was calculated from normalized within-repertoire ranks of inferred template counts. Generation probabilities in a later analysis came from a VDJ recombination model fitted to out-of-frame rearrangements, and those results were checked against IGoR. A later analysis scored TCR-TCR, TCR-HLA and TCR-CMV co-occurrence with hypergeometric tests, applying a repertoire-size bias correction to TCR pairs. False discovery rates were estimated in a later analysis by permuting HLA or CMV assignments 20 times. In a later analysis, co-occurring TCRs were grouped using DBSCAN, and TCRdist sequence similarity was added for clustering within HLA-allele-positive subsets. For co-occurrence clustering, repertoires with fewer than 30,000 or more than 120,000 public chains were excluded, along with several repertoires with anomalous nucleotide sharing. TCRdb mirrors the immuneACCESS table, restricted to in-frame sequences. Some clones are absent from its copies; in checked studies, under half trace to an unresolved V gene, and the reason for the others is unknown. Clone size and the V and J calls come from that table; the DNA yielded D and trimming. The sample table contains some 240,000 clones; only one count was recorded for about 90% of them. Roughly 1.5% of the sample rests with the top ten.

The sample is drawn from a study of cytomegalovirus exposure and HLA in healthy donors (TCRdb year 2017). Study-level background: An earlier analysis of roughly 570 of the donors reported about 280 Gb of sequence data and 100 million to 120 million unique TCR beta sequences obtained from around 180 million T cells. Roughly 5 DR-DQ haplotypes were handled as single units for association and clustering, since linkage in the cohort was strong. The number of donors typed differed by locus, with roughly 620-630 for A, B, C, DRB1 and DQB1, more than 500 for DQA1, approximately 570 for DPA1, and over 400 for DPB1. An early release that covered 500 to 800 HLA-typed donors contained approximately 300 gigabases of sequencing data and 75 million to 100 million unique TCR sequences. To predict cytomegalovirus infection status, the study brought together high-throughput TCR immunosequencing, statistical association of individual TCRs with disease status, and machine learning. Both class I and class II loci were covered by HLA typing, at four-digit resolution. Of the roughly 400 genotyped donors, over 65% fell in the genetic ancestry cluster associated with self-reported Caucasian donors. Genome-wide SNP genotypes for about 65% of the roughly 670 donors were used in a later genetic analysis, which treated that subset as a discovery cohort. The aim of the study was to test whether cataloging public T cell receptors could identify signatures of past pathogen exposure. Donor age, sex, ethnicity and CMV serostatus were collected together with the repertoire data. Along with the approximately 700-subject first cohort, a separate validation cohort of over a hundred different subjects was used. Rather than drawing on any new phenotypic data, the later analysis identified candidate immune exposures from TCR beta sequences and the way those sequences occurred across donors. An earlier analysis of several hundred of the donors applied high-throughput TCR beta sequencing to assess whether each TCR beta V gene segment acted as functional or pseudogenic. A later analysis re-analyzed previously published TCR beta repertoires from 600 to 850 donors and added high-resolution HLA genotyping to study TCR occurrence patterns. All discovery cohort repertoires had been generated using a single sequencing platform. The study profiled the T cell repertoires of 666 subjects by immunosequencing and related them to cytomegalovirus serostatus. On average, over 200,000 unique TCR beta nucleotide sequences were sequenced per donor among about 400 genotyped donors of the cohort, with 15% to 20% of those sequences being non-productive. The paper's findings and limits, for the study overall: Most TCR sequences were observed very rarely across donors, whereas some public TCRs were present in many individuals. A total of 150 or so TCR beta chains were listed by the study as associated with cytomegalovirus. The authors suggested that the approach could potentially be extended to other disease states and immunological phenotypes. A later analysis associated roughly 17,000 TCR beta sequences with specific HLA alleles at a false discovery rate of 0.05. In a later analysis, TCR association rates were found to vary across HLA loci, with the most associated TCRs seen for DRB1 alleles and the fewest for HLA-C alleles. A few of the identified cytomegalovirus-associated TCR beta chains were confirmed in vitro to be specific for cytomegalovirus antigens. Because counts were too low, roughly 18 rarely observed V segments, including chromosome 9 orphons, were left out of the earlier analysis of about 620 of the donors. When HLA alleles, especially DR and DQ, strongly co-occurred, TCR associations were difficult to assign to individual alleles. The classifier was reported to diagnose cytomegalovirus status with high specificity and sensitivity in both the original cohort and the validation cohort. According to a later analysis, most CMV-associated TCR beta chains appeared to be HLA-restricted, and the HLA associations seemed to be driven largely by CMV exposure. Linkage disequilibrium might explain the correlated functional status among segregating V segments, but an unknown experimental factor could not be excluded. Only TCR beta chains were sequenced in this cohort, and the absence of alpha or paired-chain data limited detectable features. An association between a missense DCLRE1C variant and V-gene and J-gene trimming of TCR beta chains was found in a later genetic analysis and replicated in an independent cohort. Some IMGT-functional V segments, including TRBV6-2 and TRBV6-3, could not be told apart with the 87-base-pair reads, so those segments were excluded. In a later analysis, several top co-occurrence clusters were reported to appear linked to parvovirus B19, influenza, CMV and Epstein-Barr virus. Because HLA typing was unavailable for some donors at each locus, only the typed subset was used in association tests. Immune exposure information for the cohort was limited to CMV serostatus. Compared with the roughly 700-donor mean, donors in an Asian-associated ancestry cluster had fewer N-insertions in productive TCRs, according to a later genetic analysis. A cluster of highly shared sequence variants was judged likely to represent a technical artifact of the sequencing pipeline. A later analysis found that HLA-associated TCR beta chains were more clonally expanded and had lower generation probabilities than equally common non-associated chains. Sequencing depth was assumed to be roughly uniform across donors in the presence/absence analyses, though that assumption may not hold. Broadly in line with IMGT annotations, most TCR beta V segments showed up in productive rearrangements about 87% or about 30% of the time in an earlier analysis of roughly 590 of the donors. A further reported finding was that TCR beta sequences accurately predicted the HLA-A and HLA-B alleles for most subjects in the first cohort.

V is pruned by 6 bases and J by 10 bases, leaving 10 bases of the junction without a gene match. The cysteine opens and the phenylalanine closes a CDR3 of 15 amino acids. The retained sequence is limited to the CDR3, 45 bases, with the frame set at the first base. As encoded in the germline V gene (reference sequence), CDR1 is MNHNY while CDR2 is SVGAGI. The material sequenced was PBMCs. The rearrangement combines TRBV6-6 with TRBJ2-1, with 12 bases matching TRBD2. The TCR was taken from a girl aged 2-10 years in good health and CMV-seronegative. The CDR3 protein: CASSPGTSGLREQFF. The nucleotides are TGTGCCAGCAGCCCCGGGACTAGCGGGTTGAGGGAGCAGTTCTTC.